One and the same sample provided the 13 T cell receptor beta chains below, sequenced in a study of T cell responses to AZD1222 COVID-19 vaccine. Profiling relied on immunoSEQ multiplex PCR, and the TCRdb table lists in-frame clones only, not all of them. This table holds some 120,000 clones, about nine tenths found once. The material was peripheral blood, obtained on day 0 of AZD1222 vaccination. These receptors all come from an adult in good health.

J is TRBJ1-1 and V is TRBV19; perhaps TRBD1 as D (5 bases). Germline loops: CDR1 LNHDA, CDR2 SQIVND (reference sequence). This CDR3 region has 14 residues. The V gene lost 7 bases and the J gene lost 0 bases, with 12 bases spanning the gap. CDR3 in DNA: TGTGCCAGTAAGGCCCGGGGGATGAACACTGAAGCTTTCTTT. It encodes CASKARGMNTEAFF.

This CDR3 is CASSLKTENTEAFF. DNA for the CDR3: TGTGCCAGCAGCTTGAAGACGGAGAACACTGAAGCTTTCTTT. The chain uses TRBV7-8 and TRBJ1-1, with D hard to call. This CDR3 is 14 amino acids long. The V and J ends lost 3 bases and 1 base respectively, with 9 bases between them. In germline, CDR1 is SGHVS, CDR2 FQNEAQ.

V usage is TRBV7-9 and J usage is TRBJ2-7; D is ambiguous. The CDR3 extends over 12 amino acids. CDR1 SEHNR and CDR2 FQNEAQ come from the germline V gene (reference sequence). V was trimmed by 1 base and J by 3 bases, leaving 4 bases between them. In DNA, the CDR3 is TGTGCCAGCAGCTTAGTCAGCTACGAGCAGTACTTC. Translating it yields CASSLVSYEQYF.

The chain combines TRBV6-5 with TRBJ1-3; a weak D match, TRBD1 (5 bases). Deletions cut 6 bases from V and 8 bases from J, with 20 bases between. Germline lookup yields CDR1 MNHEY and CDR2 SVGAGI. The CDR3 runs 15 residues. CDR3 sequence reads: CASSKGQARGDTIYF. DNA for the CDR3: TGTGCCAGCAGCAAGGGGCAGGCCCGGGGGGACACCATATATTTT.

This CDR3 is CASSSGQGVVNTIYF. The CDR3 coding sequence is TGTGCCAGCAGCTCAGGACAGGGGGTAGTGAACACCATATATTTT. J is TRBJ1-3 and V is TRBV5-8; 10 nucleotides align to TRBD1. Trimming at V came to 3 bases and at J to 7 bases, leaving 7 bases not matched to a gene. Germline CDR1 and CDR2: SGHTS and YDEGEE. CDR3 length: 15 amino acids.

The chain joins TRBV28 to TRBJ1-6; D not certain. The V end was cut by 8 bases, the J end by 5 bases, with 13 bases between. CDR1 and CDR2 from the germline V gene are MDHEN and SYDVKM. CDR3 size: 14 residues. CDR3 nucleotide sequence: TGTGCCAGCCTATCGGCCCTCGATAATTCACCCCTCCACTTT. Its protein product is CASLSALDNSPLHF.

V gene TRBV29-1 combines with J gene TRBJ2-2; 8 nucleotides agree with TRBD2. The CDR3 is 15 residues long. Germline assignment: CDR1 SQVTM and CDR2 ANQGSEA. V trimming: 6 bases; J trimming: 0 bases; junction bases outside the gene matches: 6. Here the CDR3 DNA reads TGCAGCGTCGTTTCGGGAGGGGCGAACACCGGGGAGCTGTTTTTT. It encodes CSVVSGGANTGELFF.

The genes are TRBV5-1 and TRBJ2-3; no definite D call. The CDR3 runs 15 residues. V lost 1 base and J lost 0, with 9 bases in between. Germline values: CDR1 SGHRS, CDR2 YFSETQ. CDR3 DNA: TGCGCCAGCAGCTTGTTTACCAGTAGCACAGATACGCAGTATTTT. Amino acids: CASSLFTSSTDTQYF.

The genes are TRBV5-6 and TRBJ2-7, with a tentative D call TRBD2 (6 bases). From germline, CDR1 is SGHDT and CDR2 YYEEEE. The V end was cut by 4 bases, the J end by 2 bases, with 19 bases between. This CDR3 has 16 amino acids. The CDR3 DNA follows: TGTGCCAGCAGCGACCCTCTAGCGACCGTTACCTACGAGCAGTACTTC. This sequence encodes CASSDPLATVTYEQYF.

Notes on this clone: One end of the junction is discordant with germline, which a read error may explain. This chain connects TRBV27 to TRBJ2-7; D is perhaps TRBD1 (6 bases). Germline-derived CDR1 and CDR2 are MNHEY and SMNVEV (reference sequence). The CDR3 length is 15 residues. CDR3 coding DNA: TGTGCCAGCAGTCTATCCGGGACAATCTCCTACGAGCAGTACTTC. It specifies CASSLSGTISYEQYF.

The J gene is TRBJ1-6, the V gene TRBV30, with TRBD1 as a possible D gene (5 bases). The CDR3 consists of 13 residues. Germline loops: CDR1 GTSNPN, CDR2 SVGIG (reference sequence). Trimming took off 2 bases at V and 11 bases at J, with 13 bases between the two ends. DNA of the CDR3: TGTGCCTGGAGTATGGTTAGGGACGCACCCCTCCACTTT. As protein: CAWSMVRDAPLHF.

The CDR3 region has the DNA TGTGCCAGCATCCAGGACGGGAGCTCCTATAATTCACCCCTCCACTTT. Translation gives CASIQDGSSYNSPLHF. The gene calls are TRBV2 and TRBJ1-6, with D unclear. The CDR3 contains 16 residues. Trimming took 7 bases from V and 0 from J, leaving 13 bases between them. From germline, CDR1 is SNHLY and CDR2 FYNNEI.

The rearrangement joins TRBV4-1 to TRBJ1-5; D gene uncertain. The CDR3 totals 15 residues. Germline CDR1 is MGHRA and CDR2 is YSYEKL. Trimming shortened V by 1 base and J by 0 bases, and 7 bases separated the two germline ends. The CDR3 reads CASSQAPLSNQPQHF. The CDR3 nucleotides are TGCGCCAGCAGCCAAGCCCCCCTTAGCAATCAGCCCCAGCATTTT.